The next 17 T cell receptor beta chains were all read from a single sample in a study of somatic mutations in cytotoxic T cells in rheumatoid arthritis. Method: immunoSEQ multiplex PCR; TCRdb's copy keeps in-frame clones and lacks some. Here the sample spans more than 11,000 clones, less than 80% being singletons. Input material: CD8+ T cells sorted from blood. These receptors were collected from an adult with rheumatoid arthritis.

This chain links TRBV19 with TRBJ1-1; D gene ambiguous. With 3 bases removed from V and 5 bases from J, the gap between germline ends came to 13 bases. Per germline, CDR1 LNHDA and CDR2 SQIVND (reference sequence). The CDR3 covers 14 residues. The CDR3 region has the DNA TGTGCCAGTAGTATGGGAGGGAGTGGTACTGAAGCTTTCTTT. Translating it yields CASSMGGSGTEAFF.

The CDR3 here is CASSYSRLREREQYF. The CDR3 DNA follows: TGTGCCAGCAGTTACTCGAGATTGAGGGAAAGGGAGCAGTACTTC. This sequence joins TRBV6-6 and TRBJ2-5; D is possibly TRBD2 (5 bases). Germline CDR1 reads MNHNY; CDR2 reads SVGAGI (reference sequence). The CDR3 extends over 15 amino acids. With 0 bases removed from V and 11 bases from J, the gap between germline ends came to 19 bases.

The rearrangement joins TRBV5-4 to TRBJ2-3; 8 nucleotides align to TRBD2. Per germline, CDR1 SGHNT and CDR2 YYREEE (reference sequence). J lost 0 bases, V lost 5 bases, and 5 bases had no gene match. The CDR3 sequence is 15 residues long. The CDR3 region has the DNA TGTGCCAGCAGTGCGGGGGGACCCAGCACAGATACGCAGTATTTT. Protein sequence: CASSAGGPSTDTQYF.

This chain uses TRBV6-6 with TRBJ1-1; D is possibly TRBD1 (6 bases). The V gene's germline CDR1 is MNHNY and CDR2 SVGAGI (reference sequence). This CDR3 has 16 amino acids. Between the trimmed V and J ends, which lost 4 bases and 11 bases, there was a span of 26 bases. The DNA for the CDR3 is TGTGCCAGCAGTTGGGGGCAGCCCTCAACTCTTCCCGGGGCTTTCTTT. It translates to CASSWGQPSTLPGAFF.

The CDR3 DNA follows: TGTGCCAGCAGCTTGTCCACGGTGAACACTGAAGCTTTCTTT. Translated: CASSLSTVNTEAFF. This chain uses TRBV5-4 with TRBJ1-1, with D unresolved. Germline V CDR1 and CDR2: SGHNT, YYREEE (reference sequence). The CDR3 has 14 amino acids. With 1 base removed from V and 0 bases from J, the gap between germline ends came to 7 bases.

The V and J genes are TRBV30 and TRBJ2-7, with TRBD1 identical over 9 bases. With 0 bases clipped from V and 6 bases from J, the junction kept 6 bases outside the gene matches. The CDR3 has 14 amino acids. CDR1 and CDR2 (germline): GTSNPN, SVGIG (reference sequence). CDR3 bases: TGTGCCTGGAGTGTATTTGGGACAGGGTCCGAGCAGTACTTC. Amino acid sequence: CAWSVFGTGSEQYF.

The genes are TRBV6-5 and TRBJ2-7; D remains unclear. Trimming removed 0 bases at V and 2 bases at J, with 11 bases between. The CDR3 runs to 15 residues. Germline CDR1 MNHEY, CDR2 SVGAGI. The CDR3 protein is CASSYSPTSPYEQYF. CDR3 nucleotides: TGTGCCAGCAGTTACTCCCCAACCTCCCCCTACGAGCAGTACTTC.

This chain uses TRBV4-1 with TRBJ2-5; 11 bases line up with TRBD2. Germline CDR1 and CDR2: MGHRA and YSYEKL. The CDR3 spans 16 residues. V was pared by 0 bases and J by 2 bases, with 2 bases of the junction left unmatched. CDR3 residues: CASSQDPSGGQETQYF. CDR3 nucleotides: TGCGCCAGCAGCCAAGATCCTAGCGGGGGGCAAGAGACCCAGTACTTC.

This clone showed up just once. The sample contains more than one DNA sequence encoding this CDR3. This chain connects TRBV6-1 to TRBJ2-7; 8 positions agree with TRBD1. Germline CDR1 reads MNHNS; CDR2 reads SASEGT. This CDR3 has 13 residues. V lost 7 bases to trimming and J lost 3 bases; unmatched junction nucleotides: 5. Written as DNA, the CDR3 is TGTGCCAGCACTGGGACAGGACTCTACGAGCAGTACTTC. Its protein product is CASTGTGLYEQYF.

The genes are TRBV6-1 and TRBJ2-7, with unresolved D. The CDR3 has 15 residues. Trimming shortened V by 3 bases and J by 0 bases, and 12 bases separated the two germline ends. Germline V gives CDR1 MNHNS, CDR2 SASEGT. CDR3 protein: CASSEERYSSYEQYF. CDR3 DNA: TGTGCCAGCAGTGAGGAGAGGTACAGCTCCTACGAGCAGTACTTC.

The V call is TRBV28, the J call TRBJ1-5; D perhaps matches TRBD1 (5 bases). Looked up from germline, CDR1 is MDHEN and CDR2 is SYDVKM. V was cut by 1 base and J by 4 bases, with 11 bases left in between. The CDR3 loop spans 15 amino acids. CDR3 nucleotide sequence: TGTGCCAGCAGTTTATACGGACAACGTAATCAGCCCCAGCATTTT. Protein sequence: CASSLYGQRNQPQHF.

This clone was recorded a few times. For the CDR3, the DNA is TGCGCCAGCAGCCAAAGCTGGACAGTCAATCAGCCCCAGCATTTT. Protein product: CASSQSWTVNQPQHF. This chain uses TRBV4-1 with TRBJ1-5; a weak D match, TRBD1 (6 bases). Trimming shortened V by 2 bases and J by 3 bases, and 11 bases separated the two germline ends. Germline V lookup: CDR1 MGHRA, CDR2 YSYEKL. The CDR3 covers 15 residues.

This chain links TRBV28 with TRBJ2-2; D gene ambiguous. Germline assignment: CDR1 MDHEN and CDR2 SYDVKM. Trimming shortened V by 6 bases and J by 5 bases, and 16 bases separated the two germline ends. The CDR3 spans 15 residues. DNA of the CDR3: TGTGCCAGCAGGCAGATTGAACATCTTACCGGGGAGCTGTTTTTT. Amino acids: CASRQIEHLTGELFF. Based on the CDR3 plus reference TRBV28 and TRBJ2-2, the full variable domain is DVKVTQSSRYLVKRTGEKVFLECVQDMDHENMFWYRQDPGLGLRLIYFSYDVKMKEKGDIPEGYSVSREKKERFSLILESASTNQTSMYLCASRQIEHLTGELFFGEGSRLTVL.

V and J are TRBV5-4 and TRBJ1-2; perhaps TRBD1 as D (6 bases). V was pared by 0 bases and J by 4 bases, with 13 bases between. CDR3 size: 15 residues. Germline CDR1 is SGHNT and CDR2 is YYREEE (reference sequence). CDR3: CASSLDGQPFYGYTF. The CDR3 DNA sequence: TGTGCCAGCAGCTTGGACGGACAGCCTTTCTATGGCTACACCTTC.

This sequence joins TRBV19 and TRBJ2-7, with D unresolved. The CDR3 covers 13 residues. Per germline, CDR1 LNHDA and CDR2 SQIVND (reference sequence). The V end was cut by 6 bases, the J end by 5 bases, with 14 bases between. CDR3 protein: CASSMAVDDEQYF. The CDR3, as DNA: TGTGCCAGTAGCATGGCGGTGGACGACGAGCAGTACTTC.

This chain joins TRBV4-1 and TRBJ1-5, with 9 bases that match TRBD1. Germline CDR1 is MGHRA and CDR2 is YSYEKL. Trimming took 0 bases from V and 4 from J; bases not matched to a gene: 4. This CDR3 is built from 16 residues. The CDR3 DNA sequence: TGCGCCAGCAGCCAAGAGATCGGGACAGGGAATCAGCCCCAGCATTTT. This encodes CASSQEIGTGNQPQHF.

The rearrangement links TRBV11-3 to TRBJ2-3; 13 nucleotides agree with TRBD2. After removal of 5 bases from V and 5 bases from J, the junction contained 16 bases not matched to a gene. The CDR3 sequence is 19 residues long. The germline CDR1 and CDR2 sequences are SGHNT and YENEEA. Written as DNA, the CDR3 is TGTGCCAGCAGCCCCGGACTAGCGGGGGCTTACCCCCGGGAAGATACGCAGTATTTT. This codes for CASSPGLAGAYPREDTQYF.